A selection of T cell receptor beta chains follows, all from one sample in a study of cytomegalovirus exposure and HLA in healthy donors. The data were produced by immunoSEQ multiplex PCR, yet TCRdb's version contains in-frame clones alone and is incomplete. The sample has 120,000 or so clones, roughly 80% seen once. Sequencing used PBMCs. Source of these receptors: a man aged 25-45 years in good health and CMV-seronegative. CDR3s include the opening cysteine and the closing phenylalanine or tryptophan. A D gene is named only where the DNA matches it firmly. Some rows have no size entry. The others give once, few or many, or a class for an expanded clone.

>-|TRBJ1-2|TRBD1|TRBV30
CAWLGGPGTGGANYGYTF
TGTGCCTGGTTGGGAGGTCCCGGGACAGGGGGCGCGAACTATGGCTACACCTTC
>-|TRBJ2-1|TRBD2|TRBV5-6
CASTWGGGGYNEQFF
TGTGCCAGCACCTGGGGGGGAGGAGGCTACAATGAGCAGTTCTTC
>-|TRBJ2-1|TRBD2|TRBV7-2
CASSRRLAGGRSYNEQFF
TGTGCCAGCAGCAGAAGACTAGCGGGGGGGCGCTCCTACAATGAGCAGTTCTTC
>-|TRBJ2-7|-|TRBV5-1
CASRPQGPSSYEQYF
TGCGCCAGCAGGCCCCAGGGCCCATCCTCCTACGAGCAGTACTTC
>-|TRBJ2-7|-|TRBV6-5
CASSYSKGEQYF
TGTGCCAGCAGTTACTCTAAGGGGGAGCAGTACTTC
>-|TRBJ1-5|-|TRBV28
CASSLFKKPQHF
TGTGCCAGCAGTTTATTCAAAAAGCCCCAGCATTTT
>-|TRBJ1-2|-|TRBV30
CAWSVPGTNYGYTF
TGTGCCTGGAGTGTGCCAGGGACTAACTATGGCTACACCTTC
>-|TRBJ1-3|-|TRBV11-2
CASSLFGISGNTIYF
TGTGCCAGCAGCCTATTCGGGATCTCTGGAAACACCATATATTTT
>-|TRBJ2-3|-|TRBV10-1
CASSGGTAGHTQYF
TGCGCCAGCAGTGGGGGTACCGCAGGGCATACGCAGTATTTT
>-|TRBJ2-6|-|TRBV28
CASRPGPTSGANGLTF
TGTGCCAGCAGACCGGGCCCCACCTCTGGGGCCAACGGCCTGACTTTC
>-|TRBJ2-7|-|TRBV6-5
CASSPPGTRIYEQYF
TGTGCCAGCAGCCCTCCCGGGACTCGAATCTACGAGCAGTACTTC
>-|TRBJ2-7|-|TRBV5-4
CASSLGSRGWEDEQYF
TGTGCCAGCAGCTTGGGATCTCGGGGGTGGGAGGACGAGCAGTACTTC
>-|TRBJ1-6|TRBD1|TRBV5-4
CASSLFGTGGEGRLHF
TGTGCCAGCAGCTTGTTTGGGACAGGGGGCGAGGGACGCCTCCACTTT
>-|TRBJ2-6|-|TRBV28
CASSPLGLGSGANVLTF
TGTGCCAGCAGTCCACTAGGGTTGGGCTCTGGGGCCAACGTCCTGACTTTC
>-|TRBJ2-1|TRBD1|TRBV6-4
CAPSGRDRGRGIEQFF
TGTGCCCCCAGCGGGCGGGACAGGGGGCGGGGGATTGAGCAGTTCTTC
>few|TRBJ1-2|-|TRBV10-2
CASSSLQGSYYGYTF
TGCGCCAGCAGTTCCCTGCAGGGGTCCTACTATGGCTACACCTTC
>-|TRBJ2-2|TRBD1|TRBV6-1
CASSLTGDTGELFF
TGTGCCAGCAGTCTGACAGGGGACACCGGGGAGCTGTTTTTT
>-|TRBJ1-5|-|TRBV6-6
CASSSQPGQPQHF
TGTGCCAGCAGTTCTCAACCAGGACAGCCCCAGCATTTT
>-|TRBJ2-2|-|TRBV5-1
CASTPATISNTGELFF
TGCGCCAGCACCCCAGCGACCATCTCTAACACCGGGGAGCTGTTTTTT
>-|TRBJ1-5|TRBD1|TRBV5-4
CASSLTGGGQPQHF
TGTGCCAGCAGCCTGACAGGGGGGGGTCAGCCCCAGCATTTT
>-|TRBJ2-4|-|TRBV2
CASSEGRGSKNIQYF
TGTGCCAGCAGTGAAGGCAGAGGGAGCAAAAACATTCAGTACTTC
>-|TRBJ2-7|-|TRBV5-6
CASSSQGYEQYF
TGTGCCAGCAGCTCACAGGGCTACGAGCAGTACTTC
>few|TRBJ2-1|-|TRBV2
CASSGTLAGAYNEQFF
TGTGCCAGCAGCGGTACTCTGGCGGGGGCATACAATGAGCAGTTCTTC
>-|TRBJ2-3|TRBD1|TRBV30
CAWGTGGGTDTQYF
TGTGCCTGGGGGACAGGGGGTGGCACAGATACGCAGTATTTT
>-|TRBJ2-2|-|TRBV7-8
CASSPPRILNTGELFF
TGTGCCAGCAGCCCACCCAGGATACTTAACACCGGGGAGCTGTTTTTT
>few|TRBJ2-1|-|TRBV7-9
CASSSIPGQTYNEQFF
TGTGCCAGCAGCTCCATCCCGGGACAAACCTACAATGAGCAGTTCTTC
>-|TRBJ1-4|TRBD1|TRBV28
CASRLGQGTNEKLFF
TGTGCCAGCAGGTTGGGACAGGGAACTAATGAAAAACTGTTTTTT
>medium-sized|TRBJ2-7|-|TRBV7-2
CASSSGIGTGYEQYF
TGTGCCAGCAGCTCCGGGATTGGGACTGGCTACGAGCAGTACTTC
>once|TRBJ2-1|TRBD2|TRBV7-9
CASSSTLAEGVNEQFF
TGTGCCAGCAGCTCAACCCTAGCGGAAGGGGTGAATGAGCAGTTCTTC
>once|TRBJ2-7|TRBD1|TRBV5-4
CASSLAITGGRYEQYF
TGTGCCAGCAGCTTGGCCATCACAGGGGGAAGGTACGAGCAGTACTTC
>-|TRBJ1-1|-|TRBV5-6
CASSSPPLGVTEAFF
TGTGCCAGCAGCTCCCCCCCCCTAGGCGTGACTGAAGCTTTCTTT
>once|TRBJ1-4|TRBD1|TRBV5-1
CASSLGQGISNEKLFF
TGCGCCAGCAGCTTGGGACAGGGAATATCTAATGAAAAACTGTTTTTT
>once|TRBJ2-1|TRBD2|TRBV27
CASSLGWLAGYNEQFF
TGTGCCAGCAGTTTAGGGTGGCTAGCGGGGTACAATGAGCAGTTCTTC
>-|TRBJ1-1|-|TRBV10-3
CAISPGFVGGTEAFF
TGTGCCATCAGCCCCGGGTTCGTCGGGGGCACTGAAGCTTTCTTT
>-|TRBJ1-6|-|TRBV7-8
CASSLGGPAGDGSPLHF
TGTGCCAGCAGCTTAGGGGGACCGGCAGGGGATGGTTCACCCCTCCACTTT
>few|TRBJ2-7|-|TRBV28
CASSLPGQMYEQYF
TGTGCCAGCAGTTTACCCGGACAAATGTACGAGCAGTACTTC
>-|TRBJ1-3|-|TRBV19
CASSIDGEPRGPGNTIYF
TGTGCCAGTAGTATAGACGGAGAACCCAGGGGTCCTGGAAACACCATATATTTT
>-|TRBJ2-3|TRBD2|TRBV7-2
CASSRGGGGSDTQYF
TGTGCCAGCAGCCGGGGGGGCGGGGGATCAGATACGCAGTATTTT
>once|TRBJ2-3|-|TRBV27
CASTRNSRGDTQYF
TGTGCCAGCACCCGGAACTCGCGGGGAGATACGCAGTATTTT
>-|TRBJ2-7|TRBD1|TRBV7-2
CASSTSTGPEQYF
TGTGCCAGCAGCACTTCGACAGGGCCCGAGCAGTACTTC